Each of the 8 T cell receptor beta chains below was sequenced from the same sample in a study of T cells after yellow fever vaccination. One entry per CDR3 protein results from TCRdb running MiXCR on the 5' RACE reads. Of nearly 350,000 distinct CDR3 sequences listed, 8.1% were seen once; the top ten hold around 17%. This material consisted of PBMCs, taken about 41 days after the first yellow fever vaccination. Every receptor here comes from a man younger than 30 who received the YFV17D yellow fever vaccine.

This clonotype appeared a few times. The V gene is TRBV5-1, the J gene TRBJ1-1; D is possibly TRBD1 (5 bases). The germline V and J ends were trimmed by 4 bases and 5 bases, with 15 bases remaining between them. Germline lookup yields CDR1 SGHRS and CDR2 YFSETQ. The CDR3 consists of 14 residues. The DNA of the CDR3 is TGCGCCAGCAGCAAAGGGACGGTGGCGACTGAAGCTTTCTTT. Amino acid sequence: CASSKGTVATEAFF.

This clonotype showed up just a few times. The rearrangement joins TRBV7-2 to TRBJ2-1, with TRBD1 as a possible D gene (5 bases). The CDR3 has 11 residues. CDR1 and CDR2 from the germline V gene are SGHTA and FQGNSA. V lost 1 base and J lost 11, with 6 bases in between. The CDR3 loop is CASSLDRKQFF. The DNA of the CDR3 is TGTGCCAGCAGCTTAGACAGGAAGCAGTTCTTC.

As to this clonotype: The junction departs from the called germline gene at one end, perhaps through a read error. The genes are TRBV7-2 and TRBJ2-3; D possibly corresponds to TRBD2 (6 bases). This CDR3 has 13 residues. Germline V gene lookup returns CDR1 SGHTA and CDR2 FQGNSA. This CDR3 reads CASSIAGTDTQYF. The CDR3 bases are TGTGCCAGCAGCATAGCGGGCACAGATACGCAGTATTTT.

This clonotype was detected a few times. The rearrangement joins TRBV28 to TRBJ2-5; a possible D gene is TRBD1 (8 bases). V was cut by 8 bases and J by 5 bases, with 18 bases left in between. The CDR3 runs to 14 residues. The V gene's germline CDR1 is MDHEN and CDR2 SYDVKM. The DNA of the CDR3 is TGTGCCAGCGGGTGGACAGGGAGGGTTGAGACCCAGTACTTC. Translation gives CASGWTGRVETQYF.

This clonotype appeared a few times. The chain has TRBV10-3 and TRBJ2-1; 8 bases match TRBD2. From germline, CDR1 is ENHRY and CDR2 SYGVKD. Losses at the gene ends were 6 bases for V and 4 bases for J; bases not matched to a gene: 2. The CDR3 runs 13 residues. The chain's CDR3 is CAISPGGYNEQFF. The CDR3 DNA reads TGTGCCATCAGCCCGGGAGGGTACAATGAGCAGTTCTTC.

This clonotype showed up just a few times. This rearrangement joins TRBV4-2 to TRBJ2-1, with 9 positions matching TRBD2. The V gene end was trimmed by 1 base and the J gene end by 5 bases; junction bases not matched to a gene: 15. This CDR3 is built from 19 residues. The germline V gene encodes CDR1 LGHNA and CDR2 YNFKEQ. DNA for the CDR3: TGTGCCAGCAGCCAAGTGGGCGGAAGAAGGGCTAGCGGGGACAATGAGCAGTTCTTC. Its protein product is CASSQVGGRRASGDNEQFF.

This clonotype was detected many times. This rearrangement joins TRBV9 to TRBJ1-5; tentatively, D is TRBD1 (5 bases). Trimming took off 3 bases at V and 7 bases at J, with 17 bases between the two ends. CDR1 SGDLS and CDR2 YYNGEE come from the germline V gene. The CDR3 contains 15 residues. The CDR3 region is CASSGGDAPIQPQHF. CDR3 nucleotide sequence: TGTGCCAGCAGCGGGGGGGACGCCCCAATCCAGCCCCAGCATTTT.

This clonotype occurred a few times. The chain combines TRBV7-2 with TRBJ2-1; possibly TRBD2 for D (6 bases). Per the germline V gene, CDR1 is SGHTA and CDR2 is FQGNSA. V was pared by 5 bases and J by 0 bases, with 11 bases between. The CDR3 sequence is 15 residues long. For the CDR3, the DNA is TGTGCCAGCAGCCGCGGGGATAGCTCCTACAATGAGCAGTTCTTC. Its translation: CASSRGDSSYNEQFF.